The clone carrying this TCR beta chain was observed a few times. Its antigen remains unknown. The CDR3 runs to 13 residues. J lost 4 bases, V lost 4 bases, and 2 bases had no gene match. Germline lookup yields CDR1 SGHAT and CDR2 FQNNGV. TCRdb reprocessed the reads with MiXCR, giving one entry per CDR3 protein. The table records tens of thousands of distinct CDR3 sequences, roughly 39% of them present only once. The record originates from a study of T cell repertoires in cytomegalovirus infection. Whole-study context: Well-studied HLA-B-restricted epitopes and recently identified HLA-C-restricted epitopes of CMV were both used in the study. Indications of both CMV infection and matching HLA type were provided by public TCR beta signatures.

The V call is TRBV11-2, the J call TRBJ2-5; 8 nucleotides line up with TRBD2. The clonotype comes from a human donor in good health (CMV status not recorded). Some clones in this sample may be carry-over from other donors' samples. Sequenced material: CD8+ T cells from cultured PBMCs, taken from culture after CMV antigen stimulation. CDR3 nucleotides: TGTGCCAGCAGCTCCGGACTAGCAGAGACCCAGTACTTC. Its translation: CASSSGLAETQYF.